Listed below are T cell receptor beta chains from one sample, sequenced in a study of metastatic and nonmetastatic thyroid tumors. TCRdb re-called clones via MiXCR from the PCR reads. This repertoire shows roughly 20,000 clones, 22% found once; its top ten account for roughly 7.8%. The sample was adjacent normal tissue. The receptors were sampled from a female donor with papillary thyroid cancer or a benign thyroid nodule (not recorded which). Some clones in this sample may be carry-over from other donors' samples. Both conserved end residues are part of each CDR3. The D gene is left open where the match is weak. For some rows the clone size is stated as once, few or many, or as a class when expanded; others skip it.

. few TRBJ2-7 TRBV12-3/TRBV12-4 CASRGGYEQYF TGTGCCAGCAGAGGAGGGTACGAGCAGTACTTC
. medium-sized TRBJ2-1 TRBV5-1 CASSPFFGGDYNEQFF TGCGCCAGCAGCCCATTTTTCGGCGGGGACTACAATGAGCAGTTCTTC
. few TRBJ2-1 TRBV24-1 CATSDPPGSDEQFF TGTGCCACCAGTGACCCGCCAGGGTCCGATGAGCAGTTCTTC
TRBD2 many TRBJ2-5 TRBV7-6 CASSLGKVGGEETQYF TGTGCCAGCAGCTTAGGTAAGGTCGGGGGGGAAGAGACCCAGTACTTC
. . TRBJ2-3 TRBV30 CAWRRAGTDTQYF TGTGCCTGGAGGCGGGCGGGGACAGATACGCAGTATTTT
. . TRBJ2-5 TRBV5-6 CASSFVGTGEIHYF TGTGCCAGCAGCTTCGTCGGGACGGGGGAGATCCATTACTTC
. medium-sized TRBJ1-5 TRBV28 CASTLGGRSYQPQHF TGTGCCAGCACCCTGGGGGGCAGATCCTATCAGCCCCAGCATTTT
TRBD2 many TRBJ2-7 TRBV6-1 CASSEEVWSGGYYEQYF TGTGCCAGCAGTGAAGAGGTCTGGAGCGGGGGCTACTACGAGCAGTACTTC
. . TRBJ1-2 TRBV19 CASSSLTDRLANYGYTF TGTGCCAGTAGTTCTCTCACCGACAGATTAGCCAACTATGGCTACACCTTC
. . TRBJ1-3 TRBV11-2 CASSLDLASSGNTIYF TGTGCCAGCAGCTTAGATCTGGCCTCCTCTGGAAACACCATATATTTT
. many TRBJ1-1 TRBV4-1 CASSRSGQGDTEAFF TGCGCCAGCAGCCGTAGTGGTCAGGGTGACACTGAAGCTTTCTTT
TRBD2 few TRBJ2-3 TRBV27 CASSDSGGRSDTQYF TGTGCCAGCAGTGACTCGGGGGGGCGATCAGATACGCAGTATTTT
TRBD2 . TRBJ2-7 TRBV27 CASSSTSGRRVYEHHF TGTGCCAGCAGTTCTACTAGCGGGCGGCGCGTGTACGAGCATCACTTC
TRBD1 . TRBJ1-5 TRBV7-2 CASSSGQGLLTQHF TGTGCCAGCAGCTCGGGACAGGGACTATTGACCCAGCATTTT
. . TRBJ2-7 TRBV29-1 CSVEDWGRHEQYF TGCAGCGTTGAAGATTGGGGACGACACGAGCAGTACTTC
TRBD1 . TRBJ1-2 TRBV14 CASSLDRGPLVGYTF TGTGCCAGCAGCCTGGACAGGGGGCCCTTAGTGGGCTACACCTTC
TRBD1 many TRBJ2-2 TRBV30 CAWRGTENTGELFF TGTGCCTGGAGAGGGACAGAAAACACCGGGGAGCTGTTTTTT
. few TRBJ1-5 TRBV28 CASTNNQPQHF TGTGCCAGCACCAACAATCAGCCCCAGCATTTT
. few TRBJ1-2 TRBV20-1 CSARLGYTF TGCAGTGCAAGACTTGGCTACACCTTC
TRBD2 few TRBJ2-1 TRBV2 CASIWVQGATSGSNNEQFF TGTGCCAGCATTTGGGTACAGGGGGCGACTAGCGGGAGCAACAATGAGCAGTTCTTC
TRBD1 many TRBJ2-3 TRBV3-1 CASSPQGVGAPQYF TGTGCCAGCAGCCCACAGGGGGTGGGGGCCCCGCAGTATTTT
. few TRBJ1-4 TRBV28 CASLPGPGDEKLFF TGTGCCAGCCTCCCCGGTCCCGGGGACGAAAAACTGTTTTTT